A single sample gave rise to the 21 T cell receptor beta chains below, sequenced in a study of Graves' ophthalmopathy and Graves' hyperthyroidism. Researchers took RNA transcripts and amplified TCR beta CDR3 regions from them. HTBI-primed RT-PCR formed the first round, and a multiplex PCR formed the second. One entry per CDR3 protein, called by TCRdb with MiXCR from the multiplex PCR reads. The repertoire holds some 1.1 million distinct CDR3 sequences, about two fifths seen once, with more than 9.5% in the top ten. The specimen was peripheral blood or thyroid tissue (not recorded which). The receptors originated from an adult man with Graves' hyperthyroidism.

This clonotype has only a few counts. Written as DNA, the CDR3 is TGTGCCAGCAGCGTGGAGACAGGGAACACTGAAGCTTTCTTT. It translates to CASSVETGNTEAFF. The chain carries TRBV9 and TRBJ1-1, with D perhaps matching TRBD1 (6 bases). V lost 2 bases and J 1 base, leaving 9 bases between the germline ends. The germline CDR1 and CDR2 sequences are SGDLS and YYNGEE. This CDR3 is built from 14 residues. The variable domain in full, completed from reference TRBV9 and TRBJ1-1, reads DSGVTQTPKHLITATGQRVTLRCSPRSGDLSVYWYQQSLDQGLQFLIQYYNGEERAKGNILERFSAQQFPDLHSELNLSSLELGDSALYFCASSVETGNTEAFFGQGTRLTVV.

Note on this clonotype: This may arise from a read error, as a much more abundant clone is one base away. The genes are TRBV12-3 or TRBV12-4 and TRBJ1-1, with TRBD1 as a possible D gene (5 bases). Trimming stripped 8 bases from V and 4 bases from J, with 14 bases between. The CDR3 runs to 13 residues. CDR3 DNA sequence: TGTGCCAGCGGCCGTAAGACAGTCACTGAAGCTTTCTTT. This sequence encodes CASGRKTVTEAFF.

The chain is built from TRBV7-9 and TRBJ2-2; TRBD2 is a possible D gene (6 bases). The CDR3 extends over 16 amino acids. Germline-derived CDR1 and CDR2 are SEHNR and FQNEAQ (reference sequence). V lost 4 bases and J lost 5, with 17 bases in between. In nucleotides, the CDR3 is TGTGCCAGCAGCTCCCGAGAGGGAGGTGGAACCGGGGAGCTGTTTTTT. Encoded protein: CASSSREGGGTGELFF.

This clonotype came up once. The CDR3 sequence: CASSLGRGNQPQYF. CDR3 DNA sequence: TGTGCCAGCAGCTTAGGCAGGGGAAATCAGCCCCAGTACTTC. The chain is built from TRBV7-9 and TRBJ2-5, with a weak D call TRBD1 (6 bases). Deletions cut 1 base from V and 9 bases from J, with 15 bases between. The CDR3 runs 14 residues. Germline CDR1 reads SEHNR; CDR2 reads FQNEAQ (reference sequence).

The chain combines TRBV9 with TRBJ1-1; D not certain. V lost 3 bases and J lost 1, with 10 bases in between. In germline, CDR1 is SGDLS, CDR2 YYNGEE. This CDR3 is 14 amino acids long. The CDR3 here is CASSAPAGNTEAFF. The CDR3, as DNA: TGTGCCAGCAGCGCACCCGCAGGGAACACTGAAGCTTTCTTT.

The chain joins TRBV12-3 or TRBV12-4 to TRBJ2-7, with TRBD2 as a possible D gene (5 bases). The CDR3 is 15 amino acids. The V end was cut by 1 base, the J end by 3 bases, with 13 bases between. Written as DNA, the CDR3 is TGTGCCAGCAGTTTAGGGCAAACGGGATACTACGAGCAGTACTTC. It specifies CASSLGQTGYYEQYF.

In its sample, this clonotype was seen a few times. V gene TRBV6-2 or TRBV6-3 combines with J gene TRBJ1-1; D not certain. The CDR3 extends over 15 amino acids. The V end was cut by 0 bases, the J end by 1 base, with 9 bases between. CDR1 is MNHEY and CDR2 is SVGEGT in the germline V gene. The CDR3 spells CASSYSNQGNTEAFF. CDR3 coding DNA: TGTGCCAGCAGTTACTCGAACCAAGGGAACACTGAAGCTTTCTTT.

This chain joins TRBV7-2 and TRBJ1-1; D may be TRBD1 (5 bases). V was trimmed by 4 bases and J by 1 base, leaving 13 bases between them. This CDR3 has 15 residues. Per the germline V gene, CDR1 is SGHTA and CDR2 is FQGNSA. This CDR3 is CASSSGGRTNTEAFF. CDR3 DNA sequence: TGTGCCAGCAGCTCCGGGGGACGGACGAACACTGAAGCTTTCTTT.

On this clonotype itself: In this CDR3 the conserved last residue, phenylalanine or tryptophan, is missing, so a read error is likely. The DNA is omitted, as the CDR3 cannot be located on it reliably, and the CDR3 follows TCRdb's listing. The chain has TRBV10-3 and TRBJ1-4; the table's D gene call, TRBD1, was not cross checked with the DNA. The CDR3 numbers 10 amino acids, ends counted. CDR1 and CDR2 (germline): ENHRY, SYGVKD. CDR3 protein: CAISGWQGIT.

This clonotype was counted a few times. CDR3 residues: CASSIDRGASNTGELFF. CDR3 DNA: TGTGCCAGTAGTATAGATCGGGGGGCCTCGAACACCGGGGAGCTGTTTTTT. This rearrangement joins TRBV19 to TRBJ2-2, with a weak D call TRBD2 (7 bases). CDR3 size: 17 residues. Per the germline V gene, CDR1 is LNHDA and CDR2 is SQIVND (reference sequence). V was trimmed by 0 bases and J by 0 bases, leaving 11 bases between them.

This clonotype was observed many times. V and J are TRBV5-1 and TRBJ1-1; D is ambiguous. CDR1 is SGHRS and CDR2 is YFSETQ in the germline V gene. V was shortened by 0 bases and J by 0 bases, with 9 bases between the two germline ends. This CDR3 is 15 amino acids long. In DNA, the CDR3 is TGCGCCAGCAGCTTGGATACGGGGATGAACACTGAAGCTTTCTTT. This encodes CASSLDTGMNTEAFF.

In its sample, this clonotype was seen a few times. The chain is built from TRBV9 and TRBJ1-5; 11 bases align to TRBD1. CDR3 size: 18 residues. V lost 5 bases, J lost 3 bases, and 13 bases stayed unmatched. CDR1 and CDR2 (germline): SGDLS, YYNGEE. CDR3 protein: CASRASLGQGGDNQPQHF. The CDR3 bases are TGTGCCAGCAGAGCCAGTCTGGGACAGGGGGGTGACAATCAGCCCCAGCATTTT.

V is TRBV6-6 and J is TRBJ1-5; D may be TRBD1 (5 bases). The CDR3 loop spans 14 amino acids. V was pared by 7 bases and J by 0 bases, with 10 bases between. Per germline, CDR1 MNHNY and CDR2 SVGAGI (reference sequence). In DNA, the CDR3 is TGTGCCAGCACCCTGACAGTTAGCAATCAGCCCCAGCATTTT. This gives the protein CASTLTVSNQPQHF.

Regarding this clonotype: A much larger clone is a single base away; this may be a read error. The CDR3 carries no conserved terminal phenylalanine or tryptophan, so it likely arises from a read error. This chain links TRBV5-1 with TRBJ2-7; D is unresolved. The V gene lost 5 bases and the J gene lost 7 bases, with 13 bases spanning the gap. Germline values: CDR1 SGHRS, CDR2 YFSETQ. This CDR3 is 12 amino acids long. CDR3 region: CASRTPSREQYL. In nucleotides, the CDR3 is TGCGCCAGCAGGACACCAAGTAGGGAGCAGTACCTC.

The chain is built from TRBV10-3 and TRBJ1-3; perhaps TRBD1 as D (5 bases). The CDR3 extends over 14 amino acids. Between the trimmed V and J ends, which lost 3 bases and 0 bases, there was a span of 6 bases. Germline V lookup: CDR1 ENHRY, CDR2 SYGVKD. The chain's CDR3 is CAISDRASGNTIYF. CDR3 nucleotides: TGTGCCATCAGTGACAGGGCCTCTGGAAACACCATATATTTT.

This clonotype was counted many times. This chain uses TRBV20-1 with TRBJ2-7; no clear D. In germline, CDR1 is DFQATT, CDR2 SNEGSKA (reference sequence). The CDR3 loop spans 13 amino acids. CDR3 in DNA: TGCAGCGGCCGGCGTGACCTTTCCTACGAGCAGTACTTC. Amino acids: CSGRRDLSYEQYF.

This clonotype has ten or more counts. V gene TRBV20-1 combines with J gene TRBJ1-5; D gene uncertain. The CDR3 loop spans 15 amino acids. CDR1 and CDR2 (germline): DFQATT, SNEGSKA (reference sequence). V dropped 0 bases and J dropped 0 bases, with 9 bases sitting between them. The CDR3 here is CSARDAAVSNQPQHF. As DNA, the CDR3 is TGCAGTGCTAGAGATGCGGCGGTTAGCAATCAGCCCCAGCATTTT.

This clonotype has just a few counts. The chain has TRBV6-6 and TRBJ2-5, with 7 bases lining up with TRBD1. Germline V lookup: CDR1 MNHNY, CDR2 SVGAGI (reference sequence). V trimming: 6 bases; J trimming: 4 bases; junction bases outside the gene matches: 11. The CDR3 consists of 15 residues. This CDR3 is CASSRQGGAGETQYF. DNA of the CDR3: TGTGCCAGCAGCAGACAGGGTGGGGCGGGAGAGACCCAGTACTTC.

This chain links TRBV4-3 with TRBJ2-7, with 7 bases matching TRBD1. The V gene end was trimmed by 2 bases and the J gene end by 1 base; junction bases not matched to a gene: 2. Germline V gives CDR1 LGHNA, CDR2 YSLEER. The CDR3 is 14 residues long. CDR3: CASSQPGQSYEQYF. DNA of the CDR3: TGCGCCAGCAGCCAACCGGGACAGTCCTACGAGCAGTACTTC.

Many counts were recorded for this clonotype. The chain's CDR3 is CASRPGAKSSYNSPLHF. CDR3 DNA sequence: TGTGCCAGCAGACCCGGCGCCAAGAGCTCCTATAATTCACCCCTCCACTTT. This chain connects TRBV7-2 to TRBJ1-6; D unclear. The germline CDR1 and CDR2 sequences are SGHTA and FQGNSA. Trimming stripped 6 bases from V and 0 bases from J, with 15 bases between. CDR3 length equals 17 residues.

This clonotype was recorded at least ten times. The chain has TRBV19 and TRBJ2-2, with TRBD1 identical over 8 bases. The CDR3 length is 13 residues. With 7 bases clipped from V and 6 bases from J, the junction kept 4 bases outside the gene matches. From germline, CDR1 is LNHDA and CDR2 SQIVND (reference sequence). The CDR3 DNA reads as TGTGCCAGTAAGCTACAGGGGGCCGGGGAGCTGTTTTTT. Amino acids: CASKLQGAGELFF.